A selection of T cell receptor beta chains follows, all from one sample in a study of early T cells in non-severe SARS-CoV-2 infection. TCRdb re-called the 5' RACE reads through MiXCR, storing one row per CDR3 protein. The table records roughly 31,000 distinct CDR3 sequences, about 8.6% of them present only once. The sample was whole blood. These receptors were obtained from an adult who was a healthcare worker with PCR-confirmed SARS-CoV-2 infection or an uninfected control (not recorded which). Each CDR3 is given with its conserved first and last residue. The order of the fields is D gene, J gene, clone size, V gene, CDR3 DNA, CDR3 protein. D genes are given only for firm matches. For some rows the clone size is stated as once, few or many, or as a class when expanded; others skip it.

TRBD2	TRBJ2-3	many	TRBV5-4	TGTGCCAGCAGGACTAGCGGGTCAGATACGCAGTATTTT	CASRTSGSDTQYF
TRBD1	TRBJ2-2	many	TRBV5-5	TGTGCCAGCAGCGGACAGGGGAGCGGGGAGCTGTTTTTT	CASSGQGSGELFF
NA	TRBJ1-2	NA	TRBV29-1	TGCAGCGTTATGGCGGATTATGGCTACACCTTC	CSVMADYGYTF
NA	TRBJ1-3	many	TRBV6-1	TGTGCCAGTGGGAGGGGAAACACCATATATTTT	CASGRGNTIYF
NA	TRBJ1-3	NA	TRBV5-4	TGTGCCAGCAGCTTACAGGGTCGGGGGAACACCATATATTTT	CASSLQGRGNTIYF
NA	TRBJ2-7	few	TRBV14	TGTGCCAGCAGCCAAGATTGGGTCCGTTTCTACGAGCAGTACTTC	CASSQDWVRFYEQYF
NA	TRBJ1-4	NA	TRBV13	TGTGCCAGCAGCTCCCCGGGAGGGGAAAAACTGTTTTTT	CASSSPGGEKLFF
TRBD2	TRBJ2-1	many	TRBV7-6	TGTGCCAGCAGCTTAGGCGGGGGCTACAATGAGCAGTTCTTC	CASSLGGGYNEQFF
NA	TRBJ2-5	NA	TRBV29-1	TGCAGCGTTGAACAGGGAGGTGAGACCCAGTACTTC	CSVEQGGETQYF
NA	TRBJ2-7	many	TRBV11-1	TGTGCCAGCTCCCTGGACCCCTACGAGCAGTACTTC	CASSLDPYEQYF
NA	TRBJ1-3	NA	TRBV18	TGTGCCAGCTCACGGGAGGACACCATATATTTT	CASSREDTIYF
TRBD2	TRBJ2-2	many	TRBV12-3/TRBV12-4	TGTGCCAGCAGCAGCGGGGGGGCCGGCACCGGGGAGCTGTTTTTT	CASSSGGAGTGELFF
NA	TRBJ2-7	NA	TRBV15	TGTGCCACCAGCAGAGGGGGGTACGAGCAGTACTTC	CATSRGGYEQYF
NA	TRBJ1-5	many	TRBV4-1	TGCGCCAGCAGCCCGTTTGAGATCCTTAGCAATCAGCCCCAGCATTTT	CASSPFEILSNQPQHF
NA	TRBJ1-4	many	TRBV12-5	TGTGCTAGTGGTCCAGGGACTACTAATGAAAAACTGTTTTTT	CASGPGTTNEKLFF
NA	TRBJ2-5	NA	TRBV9	TGTGCCAGCAGCCCTAGTCGGCAGGAGACCCAGTACTTC	CASSPSRQETQYF
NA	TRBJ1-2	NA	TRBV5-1	TGCGCCAGCAGCTTGGACCCAGGGGATGGCTACACCTTC	CASSLDPGDGYTF
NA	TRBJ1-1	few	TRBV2	TGTGCCAGCAGTTCTGAAAGGGTAGCCGAAGCTTTCTTT	CASSSERVAEAFF
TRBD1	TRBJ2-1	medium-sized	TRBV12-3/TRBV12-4	TGTGCCAGCAGTTACGGACAGGGCTCCTACAATGAGCAGTTCTTC	CASSYGQGSYNEQFF
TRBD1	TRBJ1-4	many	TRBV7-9	TGTGCCAGCAGCCCGAGCGGCCGGGACAGGGCCGAAAAACTGTTTTTT	CASSPSGRDRAEKLFF
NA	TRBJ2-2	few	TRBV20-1	TGCAGTGCTAACCGGGACGGGCGGACCGGGGAGCTGTTTTTT	CSANRDGRTGELFF
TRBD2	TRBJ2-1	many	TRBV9	TGTGCCAGCAGCAAACTAGCGGGGGGGTACAATGAGCAGTTCTTC	CASSKLAGGYNEQFF
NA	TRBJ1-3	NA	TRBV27	TGTGCCAGCAGTATTGATGGGGCATCTGGAAACACCATATATTTT	CASSIDGASGNTIYF
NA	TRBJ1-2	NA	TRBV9	TGTGCCAGCAGCGCCAGGACGGTTGGCTACACCTTC	CASSARTVGYTF
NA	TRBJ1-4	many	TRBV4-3	TGCGCCAGCAGCCAGGCCGACAGTAATAGGGAAAAACTGTTTTTT	CASSQADSNREKLFF
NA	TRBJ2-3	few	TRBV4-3	TGCGCCAGCAGCCAAGGCAGGGGCGTCGCAGATACGCAGTATTTT	CASSQGRGVADTQYF
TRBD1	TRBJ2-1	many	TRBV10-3	TGTGCCATCAGCCCAACAGGGGGTGACTCCTACAATGAGCAGTTCTTC	CAISPTGGDSYNEQFF
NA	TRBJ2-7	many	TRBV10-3	TGTGCCATCCAAATCCCCCGAACGGTCAGCTCCTACGAGCAGTACTTC	CAIQIPRTVSSYEQYF
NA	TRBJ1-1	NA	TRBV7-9	TGTGCCAGCAGCCCCGCGGGTGAAGCTTTCTTT	CASSPAGEAFF
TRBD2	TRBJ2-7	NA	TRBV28	TGTGCCAGCAGATTCCCGCGGGAGGGGGCGGCCTACGAGCAGTACTTC	CASRFPREGAAYEQYF
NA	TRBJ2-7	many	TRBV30	TGTGCCTGGAGTTTCTCGTACGTGGGGGCGCGTAACGAGCAGTACTTC	CAWSFSYVGARNEQYF
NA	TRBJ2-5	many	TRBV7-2	TGTGCCAGCAGCTTACAAGGGTCCGCGGAGACCCAGTACTTC	CASSLQGSAETQYF
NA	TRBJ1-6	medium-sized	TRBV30	TGTGCCTGGAGTGACCCACCTAGTTCCGCCACCCTCCACTTT	CAWSDPPSSATLHF
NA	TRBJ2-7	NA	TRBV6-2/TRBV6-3	TGTGCCAGCAGCCAAAGGGGCAGAGGAGCCTACGAGCAGTACTTC	CASSQRGRGAYEQYF
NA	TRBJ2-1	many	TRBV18	TGTGCCAGCTCACCCCCGGCAAATGAGCAGTTCTTC	CASSPPANEQFF